The next 31 T cell receptor beta chains were all read from a single sample in a study of cytomegalovirus exposure and HLA in healthy donors. The PCR was carried out with 60 Vbeta primers and 13 Jbeta primers. Here immunoSEQ multiplex PCR was the method, and the copy in TCRdb shows in-frame clones only, minus some. The table shows 90,000 to 150,000 clones, with roughly three quarters occurring only once. Sequencing used PBMCs. The origin of the receptors is a man aged 45-65 years in good health and CMV-seropositive.

The chain joins TRBV5-1 to TRBJ2-2; D is perhaps TRBD1 (5 bases). The V end was cut by 4 bases, the J end by 0 bases, with 10 bases between. Germline CDR1 reads SGHRS; CDR2 reads YFSETQ. The CDR3 is made up of 15 amino acids. For the CDR3, the DNA is TGCGCCAGCAGCCCCGGACAAGCGAACACCGGGGAGCTGTTTTTT. This encodes CASSPGQANTGELFF.

The chain joins TRBV7-2 to TRBJ2-2; perhaps TRBD1 as D (5 bases). With 5 bases removed from V and 5 bases from J, the gap between germline ends came to 15 bases. The CDR3 contains 15 residues. Germline V gene sequence: CDR1 SGHTA, CDR2 FQGNSA. The CDR3, as DNA: TGTGCCAGCAGCACCCCCAGGGCGCGGACCGGGGAGCTGTTTTTT. This gives the protein CASSTPRARTGELFF.

This clone has just one count. The J gene is TRBJ2-1, the V gene TRBV4-1; possibly TRBD1 for D (6 bases). V lost 0 bases and J 5 bases, leaving 14 bases between the germline ends. This CDR3 contains 16 residues. The germline V gene has CDR1 MGHRA and CDR2 YSYEKL. DNA for the CDR3: TGCGCCAGCAGCCAAGAGAAGAATGCAGGGGACAATGAGCAGTTCTTC. Translating gives CASSQEKNAGDNEQFF.

The rearrangement uses TRBV7-9 and TRBJ2-1; 13 nucleotides line up with TRBD2. Germline V CDR1 and CDR2: SEHNR, FQNEAQ (reference sequence). This CDR3 spans 16 amino acids. The junction had 10 bases not matched to a gene; V was cut back by 1 base and J by 13 bases. CDR3 in DNA: TGTGCCAGCAGCTTAGGGGCTCGGACTAGCGGGAGTTCACAGTTCTTC. Residues: CASSLGARTSGSSQFF.

The chain couples TRBV28 to TRBJ2-7; 7 bases line up with TRBD2. Germline V gene lookup returns CDR1 MDHEN and CDR2 SYDVKM. The CDR3 covers 14 residues. Unmatched junction bases numbered 8, after V lost 6 bases and J lost 3 bases. For the CDR3, the DNA is TGTGCCAGCAGCCCAAGCGGGACGGGCTACGAGCAGTACTTC. This codes for CASSPSGTGYEQYF.

The chain carries TRBV7-2 and TRBJ2-7; D unclear. This CDR3 has 13 residues. Between the trimmed V and J ends, which lost 7 bases and 2 bases, there was a span of 12 bases. CDR1 and CDR2 from the germline V gene are SGHTA and FQGNSA. For the CDR3, the DNA is TGTGCCAGCACCTTTGGTGTAGCCTACGAGCAGTACTTC. It encodes CASTFGVAYEQYF.

The rearrangement links TRBV7-9 to TRBJ1-1; 9 bases are shared with TRBD1. V lost 1 base to trimming and J lost 6 bases; unmatched junction nucleotides: 9. From germline, CDR1 is SEHNR and CDR2 FQNEAQ (reference sequence). This CDR3 contains 16 residues. As DNA, the CDR3 is TGTGCCAGCAGCTTAGAACCCGCGACAGGGGGGTCTGAAGCTTTCTTT. Translation: CASSLEPATGGSEAFF.

The chain joins TRBV21-1 to TRBJ2-3; the tabulated D call, TRBD2, remains unverified against the DNA. TRBV21-1 corresponds to a pseudogene. The CDR3 contains 20 residues. The CDR3, as DNA: TGTGCCAGCAGCAAAGATGCGACTAGCGGGAGGGCGGAGAGCACAGATACGCAGTATTTT. Translated, it gives CASSKDATSGRAESTDTQYF.

The rearrangement uses TRBV27 and TRBJ1-4; TRBD1 matches 10 bases. The germline V gene encodes CDR1 MNHEY and CDR2 SMNVEV (reference sequence). The V segment lost 3 bases and the J segment 7 bases; nucleotides outside the gene matches: 2. This CDR3 has 14 amino acids. This CDR3 reads CASSFRTGGEKLFF. The CDR3 DNA is TGTGCCAGCAGTTTCAGGACAGGGGGTGAAAAACTGTTTTTT.

The CDR3 loop is CASSLTQAGELFF. The CDR3 region has the DNA TGTGCCAGCAGTTTAACCCAGGCCGGGGAGCTGTTTTTT. This chain joins TRBV27 and TRBJ2-2; D gene unclear. Germline V gene lookup returns CDR1 MNHEY and CDR2 SMNVEV (reference sequence). There are 13 residues in the CDR3. Trimming pared 2 bases from V and 6 bases from J, leaving 7 bases between.

The V gene is TRBV27, the J gene TRBJ2-5; 8 bases are a match to TRBD1. After removal of 10 bases from V and 2 bases from J, the junction contained 12 bases not matched to a gene. The CDR3 has 15 amino acids. Germline V gene sequence: CDR1 MNHEY, CDR2 SMNVEV (reference sequence). The CDR3: CAIWPKQGEQETQYF. The CDR3 DNA sequence: TGTGCCATCTGGCCCAAACAGGGGGAACAAGAGACCCAGTACTTC.

This chain uses TRBV5-1 with TRBJ1-1; D ambiguous. With 1 base removed from V and 3 bases from J, the gap between germline ends came to 4 bases. Germline V gene sequence: CDR1 SGHRS, CDR2 YFSETQ. The CDR3 has 12 residues. CDR3 region: CASSLQDTEAFF. The CDR3 region has the DNA TGCGCCAGCAGCTTGCAGGACACTGAAGCTTTCTTT.

This clone was observed a handful of times. The chain employs TRBV6-5 and TRBJ1-1, with TRBD1 matching over 9 bases. The germline gives CDR1 MNHEY, CDR2 SVGAGI. The CDR3 length is 12 residues. Losses at the gene ends were 0 bases for V and 14 bases for J; bases not matched to a gene: 4. The CDR3 region has the DNA TGTGCCAGCAGTTACTCAGGACAGGGGTTCTTCTTT. This codes for CASSYSGQGFFF.

As to this clone: Its ends do not fully match the called genes, so a read error is possible. The rearrangement joins TRBV7-6 to TRBJ2-1; 8 bases line up with TRBD2. This CDR3 comprises 12 residues. In germline, CDR1 is SGHVS, CDR2 FNYEAQ. CDR3 residues: CASSLVGLALLF. For the CDR3, the DNA is TGTGCCAGCAGCTTAGTAGGACTAGCCCTGCTCTTC. The whole variable domain, remainder taken from reference TRBV7-6 and TRBJ2-1, is GAGVSQSPRYKVTKRGQDVALRCDPISGHVSLYWYRQALGQGPEFLTYFNYEAQQDKSGLPNDRFSAERPEGSISTLTIQRTEQRDSAMYRCASSLVGLALLFGPGTRLTVL.

This clone was recorded a few times. This chain uses TRBV2 with TRBJ1-1, with D tentatively TRBD1 (6 bases). Germline CDR1 and CDR2: SNHLY and FYNNEI. V lost 2 bases and J 9 bases, leaving 13 bases between the germline ends. CDR3 length: 13 residues. The CDR3 DNA reads TGTGCCAGCAGTGAACAGGGGCCCAGAAAAGCTTTCTTT. Translation gives CASSEQGPRKAFF.

V usage is TRBV4-2 and J usage is TRBJ1-4; D not resolved. This CDR3 comprises 16 residues. V lost 0 bases to trimming and J lost 4 bases, with 12 bases between them. CDR1 and CDR2 from the germline V gene are LGHNA and YNFKEQ. The CDR3 loop is CASSQDTGVRNEKLFF. For the CDR3, the DNA is TGTGCCAGCAGCCAAGATACGGGAGTACGTAATGAAAAACTGTTTTTT.

The chain employs TRBV18 and TRBJ2-3; 8 nucleotides match TRBD1. The length of the CDR3 is 17 residues. V lost 3 bases and J lost 0; bases outside the gene matches: 8. Germline CDR1 is KGHSH and CDR2 is LQKENI. The CDR3 loop reads CASSPRTGRSSTDTQYF. CDR3 DNA: TGTGCCAGCTCACCCCGGACAGGGCGTTCTAGCACAGATACGCAGTATTTT.

The rearrangement links TRBV5-4 to TRBJ1-5, with 8 bases aligning to TRBD1. Germline CDR1 is SGHNT and CDR2 is YYREEE (reference sequence). V was pared by 4 bases and J by 7 bases, with 7 bases of the junction left unmatched. CDR3 length: 14 residues. Written as DNA, the CDR3 is TGTGCCAGCAGCCAGGACAGGGCGGGGCAGCCCCAGCATTTT. This sequence encodes CASSQDRAGQPQHF.

This sequence joins TRBV25-1 and TRBJ1-2, with a tentative D call TRBD1 (5 bases). The germline CDR1 and CDR2 sequences are MGHDK and SYGVNS. Trimming removed 3 bases from V and 3 bases from J, with 8 bases in between. This CDR3 comprises 13 residues. In DNA, the CDR3 is TGTGCCAGCAGTGACAGGGATGACTATGGCTACACCTTC. Translated, it gives CASSDRDDYGYTF.

The rearrangement uses TRBV13 and TRBJ1-1; perhaps TRBD1 as D (5 bases). The CDR3 extends over 14 amino acids. The V and J ends lost 0 bases and 9 bases respectively, with 14 bases between them. Looked up from germline, CDR1 is PRHDT and CDR2 is FYEKMQ (reference sequence). CDR3 loop: CASSLGGGTDQAFF. The DNA for the CDR3 is TGTGCCAGCAGCTTAGGCGGCGGGACGGATCAAGCTTTCTTT.

Concerning this clone: Because the CDR3 is missing its conserved closing phenylalanine or tryptophan, this is likely a read error. The V and J genes are TRBV5-6 and TRBJ1-2; 10 positions agree with TRBD1. CDR3 length: 16 residues. With 4 bases clipped from V and 4 bases from J, the junction kept 10 bases outside the gene matches. From germline, CDR1 is SGHDT and CDR2 YYEEEE. In DNA form, the CDR3 reads TGTGCCAGCAGCCCGCGAGGGGACAGGGGTACCTATGGCTACACCCTC. Translating gives CASSPRGDRGTYGYTL.

The gene calls are TRBV15 and TRBJ2-7; 8 nucleotides agree with TRBD1. Germline loops: CDR1 LNHNV, CDR2 YYDKDF (reference sequence). V lost 1 base, J lost 4 bases, and 6 bases stayed unmatched. The CDR3 sequence is 15 residues long. The CDR3 loop is CATSRVGQARYEQYF. CDR3 nucleotides: TGTGCCACCAGCAGAGTGGGACAGGCAAGGTACGAGCAGTACTTC.

The chain has TRBV7-8 and TRBJ1-1; D is uncertain. The CDR3 runs 14 residues. Trimming took off 3 bases at V and 14 bases at J, with 22 bases between the two ends. From germline, CDR1 is SGHVS and CDR2 FQNEAQ. The CDR3 sequence: CASSLLDINGWRFF. The CDR3 DNA reads TGTGCCAGCAGCTTGCTCGATATCAATGGGTGGCGGTTCTTT. The full variable domain, with the rest looked up from reference TRBV7-8 and TRBJ1-1, is GAGVSQSPRYKVAKRGQDVALRCDPISGHVSLFWYQQALGQGPEFLTYFQNEAQLDKSGLPSDRFFAERPEGSVSTLKIQRTQQEDSAVYLCASSLLDINGWRFFGQGTRLTVV.

The rearrangement links TRBV4-1 to TRBJ2-2; TRBD1 agrees at 10 bases. Trimming took 1 base from V and 10 from J; bases not matched to a gene: 6. Germline CDR1 and CDR2: MGHRA and YSYEKL. The CDR3 runs 15 residues. CDR3 residues: CASSQGTGGEAELFF. CDR3 bases: TGCGCCAGCAGCCAAGGGACAGGGGGTGAAGCGGAGCTGTTTTTT.

The V and J genes are TRBV7-2 and TRBJ1-5; D remains unclear. V gave up 1 base and J gave up 4 bases, with 8 bases separating them. Germline V gene data show CDR1 as SGHTA and CDR2 as FQGNSA. The CDR3 extends over 14 amino acids. CDR3 in DNA: TGTGCCAGCAGCTTAGTGAGGGAAAATCAGCCCCAGCATTTT. It encodes CASSLVRENQPQHF.

This chain uses TRBV6-5 with TRBJ1-3; D gene uncertain. This CDR3 region has 15 residues. The germline V gene has CDR1 MNHEY and CDR2 SVGAGI. V lost 4 bases to trimming and J lost 1 base, with 11 bases between them. DNA for the CDR3: TGTGCCAGCAGTTCCCAACTTACTTCTGGAAACACCATATATTTT. It is translated as CASSSQLTSGNTIYF.

The CDR3 protein is CASSQGPDRADQPQHF. The CDR3 DNA follows: TGCGCCAGCAGCCAAGGCCCCGACAGGGCCGATCAGCCCCAGCATTTT. This sequence joins TRBV4-1 and TRBJ1-5; the match to TRBD1 covers 7 bases. The trim removed 1 base at V and 5 bases at J, leaving 8 bases unmatched. Germline loops: CDR1 MGHRA, CDR2 YSYEKL. This CDR3 is built from 16 residues.

The chain employs TRBV7-9 and TRBJ2-7, with a possible D match to TRBD2 (5 bases). The germline V gene has CDR1 SEHNR and CDR2 FQNEAQ (reference sequence). The CDR3 has 14 amino acids. V shed 0 bases and J shed 0 bases, with 6 bases lying between them. The CDR3 protein is CASSLAGSSYEQYF. The CDR3 coding sequence is TGTGCCAGCAGCTTAGCGGGGAGCTCCTACGAGCAGTACTTC.

The rearrangement joins TRBV4-1 to TRBJ2-7, with D perhaps matching TRBD2 (5 bases). Germline V CDR1 and CDR2: MGHRA, YSYEKL. The CDR3 runs 16 residues. Between the trimmed V and J ends, which lost 1 base and 5 bases, there was a span of 18 bases. The CDR3 DNA sequence: TGCGCCAGCAGCCAAGGAGAGGGATCTTTCGACCACGAGCAGTACTTC. Translated: CASSQGEGSFDHEQYF.

This clone is a singleton in its sample. The chain has TRBV5-1 and TRBJ2-1, with TRBD2 as a possible D gene (6 bases). This CDR3 contains 13 residues. V gave up 3 bases and J gave up 8 bases, with 12 bases separating them. Germline loops: CDR1 SGHRS, CDR2 YFSETQ. Here the CDR3 reads CASSSDYADEQFF. CDR3 DNA sequence: TGCGCCAGCAGCTCGGACTATGCTGATGAGCAGTTCTTC.

This rearrangement joins TRBV7-9 to TRBJ2-2; 8 bases fit TRBD1. The germline gives CDR1 SEHNR, CDR2 FQNEAQ (reference sequence). The V segment lost 5 bases and the J segment 0 bases; nucleotides outside the gene matches: 2. This CDR3 comprises 15 residues. The CDR3 region is CASSKQGANTGELFF. Here the CDR3 DNA reads TGTGCCAGCAGCAAACAGGGGGCGAACACCGGGGAGCTGTTTTTT. Looking up the rest from reference TRBV7-9 and TRBJ2-2 gives the full variable domain: DTGVSQNPRHKITKRGQNVTFRCDPISEHNRLYWYRQTLGQGPEFLTYFQNEAQLEKSRLLSDRFSAERPKGSFSTLEIQRTEQGDSAMYLCASSKQGANTGELFFGEGSRLTVL.